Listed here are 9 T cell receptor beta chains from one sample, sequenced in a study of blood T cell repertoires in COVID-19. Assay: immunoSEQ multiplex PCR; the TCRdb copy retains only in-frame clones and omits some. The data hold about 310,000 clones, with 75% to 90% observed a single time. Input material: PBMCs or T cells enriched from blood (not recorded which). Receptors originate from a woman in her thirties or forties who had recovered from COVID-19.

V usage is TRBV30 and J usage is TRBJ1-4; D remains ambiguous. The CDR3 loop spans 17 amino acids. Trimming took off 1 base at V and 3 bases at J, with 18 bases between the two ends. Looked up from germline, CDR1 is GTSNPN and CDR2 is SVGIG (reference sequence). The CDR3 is CAWSGPTAYGANEKLFF. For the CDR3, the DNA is TGTGCCTGGAGTGGCCCCACCGCGTACGGGGCTAATGAAAAACTGTTTTTT. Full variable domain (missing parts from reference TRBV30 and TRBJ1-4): SQTIHQWPATLVQPVGSPLSLECTVEGTSNPNLYWYRQAAGRGLQLLFYSVGIGQISSEVPQNLSASRPQDRQFILSSKKLLLSDSGFYLCAWSGPTAYGANEKLFFGSGTQLSVL.

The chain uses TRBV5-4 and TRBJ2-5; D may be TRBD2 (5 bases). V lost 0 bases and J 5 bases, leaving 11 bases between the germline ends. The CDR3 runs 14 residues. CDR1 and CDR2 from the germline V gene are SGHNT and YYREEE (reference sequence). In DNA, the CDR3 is TGTGCCAGCAGCTTGGATGCGGGCAGGGAGACCCAGTACTTC. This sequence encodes CASSLDAGRETQYF.

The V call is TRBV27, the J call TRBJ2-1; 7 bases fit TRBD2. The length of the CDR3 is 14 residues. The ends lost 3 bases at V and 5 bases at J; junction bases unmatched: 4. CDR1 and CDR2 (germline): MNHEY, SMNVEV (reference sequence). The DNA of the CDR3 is TGTGCCAGCAGTTTTGCGGGAGTAAACAATGAGCAGTTCTTC. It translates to CASSFAGVNNEQFF.

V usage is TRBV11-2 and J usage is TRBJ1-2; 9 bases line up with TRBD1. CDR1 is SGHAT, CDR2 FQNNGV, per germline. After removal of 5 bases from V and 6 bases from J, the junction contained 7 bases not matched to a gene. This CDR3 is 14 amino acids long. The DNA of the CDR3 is TGTGCCAGCAGCCAAGGACAGGGGTCGAATGGCTACACCTTC. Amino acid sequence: CASSQGQGSNGYTF.

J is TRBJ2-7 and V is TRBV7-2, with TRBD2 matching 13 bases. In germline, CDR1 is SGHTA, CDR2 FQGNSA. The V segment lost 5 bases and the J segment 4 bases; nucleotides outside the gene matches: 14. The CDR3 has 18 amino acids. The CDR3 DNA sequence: TGTGCCAGCAGCGAGGCCCCCCCGGGACTAGCGGGGAGGTACGAGCAGTACTTC. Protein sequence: CASSEAPPGLAGRYEQYF.

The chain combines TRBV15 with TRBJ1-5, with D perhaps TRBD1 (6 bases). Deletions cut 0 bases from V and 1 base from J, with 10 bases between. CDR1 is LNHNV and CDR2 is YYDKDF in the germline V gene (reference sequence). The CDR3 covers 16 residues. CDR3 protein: CATSRDLTGSNQPQHF. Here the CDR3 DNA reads TGTGCCACCAGCAGAGATCTGACAGGAAGCAATCAGCCCCAGCATTTT.

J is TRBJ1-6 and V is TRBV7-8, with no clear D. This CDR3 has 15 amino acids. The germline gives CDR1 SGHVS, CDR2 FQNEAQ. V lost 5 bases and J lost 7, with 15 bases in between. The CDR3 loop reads CASSIDPGRNSPLHF. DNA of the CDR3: TGTGCCAGCAGCATAGATCCGGGGAGAAATTCACCCCTCCACTTT.

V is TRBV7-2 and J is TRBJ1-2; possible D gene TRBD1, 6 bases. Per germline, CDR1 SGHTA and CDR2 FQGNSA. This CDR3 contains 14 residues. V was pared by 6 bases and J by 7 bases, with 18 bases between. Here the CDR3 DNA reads TGTGCCAGCAGTTCCCGGAACAGGGTTGGTGGCTACACCTTC. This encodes CASSSRNRVGGYTF.

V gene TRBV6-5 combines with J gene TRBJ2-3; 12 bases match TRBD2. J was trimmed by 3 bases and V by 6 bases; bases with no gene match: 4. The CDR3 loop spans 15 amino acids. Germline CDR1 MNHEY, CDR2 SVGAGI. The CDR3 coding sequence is TGTGCCAGCAGAAGACTAGCGGGGGAGACAGATACGCAGTATTTT. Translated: CASRRLAGETDTQYF.